This TCR beta chain was observed in a study of blood T cell repertoires in COVID-19. On the study more broadly: Acute and convalescent COVID-19 samples came from the United States, Italy and Spain. T cells, B-cell-depleted T cells, or PBMCs supplied cDNA or gDNA.

V dropped 1 base and J dropped 1 base, with 11 bases sitting between them. CDR3 length: 16 amino acids. Germline loops: CDR1 LGHDT, CDR2 YNNKEL (reference sequence). Authors' methods: Reference gene primer amplification in the assay estimated nucleated cell counts. Measured with immunoSEQ multiplex PCR; TCRdb has only the in-frame clones, and not every one. V and J calls and clone size are as listed in that table; D and trimming were resolved from the DNA. The repertoire holds almost 250,000 clones, roughly 85% seen once, with 8.5% to 9.5% in the top ten. Cohorts were based on clinical histories the participants reported.

This TCR came from a woman aged 45 to 65 with acute COVID-19. Sequencing was done on a sample of PBMCs or T cells enriched from blood (not recorded which). The rearrangement uses TRBV3-1 (or the pseudogene TRBV3-2) and TRBJ2-4; tentative D call: TRBD2 (5 bases). CDR3 sequence (DNA): TGTGCCAGCAGCCAAGTCGCGGGTGGCGCCAAAAACATTCAGTACTTC. As protein: CASSQVAGGAKNIQYF.